This record looks at one T cell receptor (beta chain) sequence and its context. The record originates from a study of control samples from healthy donors and cancer patients. TCRdb keeps only in-frame clones here, not all; method: immunoSEQ multiplex PCR. The table has about 150,000 clones, about 89% seen once. This CDR3 has 15 amino acids. The V end lost 6 bases, the J end lost 7 bases, and 21 bases lay between the germline ends. Looked up from germline, CDR1 is MNHEY and CDR2 is SMNVEV (reference sequence). The sample comprised blood. This sequence joins TRBV27 and TRBJ2-5, with D possibly called TRBD1 or TRBD2 (7 bases each). The clonotype was recovered from a man aged 25 to 40 in good health. DNA of the CDR3: TGTGCCAGCAGCCAGCGGGACAGATGGCCGGTGACCCAGTACTTC. This sequence encodes CASSQRDRWPVTQYF.